This T cell receptor beta chain came from a study of T cells expressing NK-cell markers. The CDR3 runs 13 residues. Germline CDR1 is GTSNPN and CDR2 is SVGIG (reference sequence). After re-calling the 5' RACE reads, TCRdb lists one entry per CDR3 protein, DNA absent. The sample features 300,000 or so distinct CDR3 sequences, with around 4% in its top ten. Specimen: blood T cells: a sorted CD56 or NKG2C T cell subset, CD4+ or CD8+ T cells, or bulk PBMC T cells (not recorded which). This sequence joins TRBV30 and TRBJ1-5; without DNA, the TCRdb call of TRBD1 cannot be checked. The clonotype was recovered from a woman aged 18 to 75 in good health. CDR3: CAWGPGTNQPQHF.